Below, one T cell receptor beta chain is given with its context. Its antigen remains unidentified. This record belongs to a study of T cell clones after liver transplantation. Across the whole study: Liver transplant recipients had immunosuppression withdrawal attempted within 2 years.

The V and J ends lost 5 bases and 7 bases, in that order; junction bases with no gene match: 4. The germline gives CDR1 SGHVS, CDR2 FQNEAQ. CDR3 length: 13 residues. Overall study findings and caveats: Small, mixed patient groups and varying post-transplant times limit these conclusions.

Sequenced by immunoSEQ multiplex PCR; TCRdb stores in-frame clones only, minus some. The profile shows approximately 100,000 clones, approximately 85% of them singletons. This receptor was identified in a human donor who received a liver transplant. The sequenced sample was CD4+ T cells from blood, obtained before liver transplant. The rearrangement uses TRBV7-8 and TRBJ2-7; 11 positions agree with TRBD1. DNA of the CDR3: TGTGCCAGCAGCGGACAGGGGGCGGCTGAGCAGTACTTC. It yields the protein CASSGQGAAEQYF.